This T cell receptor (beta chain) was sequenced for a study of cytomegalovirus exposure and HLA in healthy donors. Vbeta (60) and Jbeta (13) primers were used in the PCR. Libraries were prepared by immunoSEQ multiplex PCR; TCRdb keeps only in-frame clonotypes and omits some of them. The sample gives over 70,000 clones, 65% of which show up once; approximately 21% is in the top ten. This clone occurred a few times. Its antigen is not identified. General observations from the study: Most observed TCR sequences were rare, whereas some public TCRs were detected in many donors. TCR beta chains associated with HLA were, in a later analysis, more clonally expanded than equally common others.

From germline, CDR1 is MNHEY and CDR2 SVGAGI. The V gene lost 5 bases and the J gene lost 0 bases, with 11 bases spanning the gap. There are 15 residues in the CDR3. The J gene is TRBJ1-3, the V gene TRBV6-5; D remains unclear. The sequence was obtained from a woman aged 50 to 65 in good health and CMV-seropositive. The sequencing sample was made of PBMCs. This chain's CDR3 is CASSISPSSGNTIYF. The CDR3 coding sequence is TGTGCCAGCAGTATCTCCCCCTCCTCTGGAAACACCATATATTTT.